These 14 T cell receptor beta chains originate from one sample sequenced in a study of Ad26.COV2.S vaccination and SARS-CoV-2 variants. The assay was immunoSEQ multiplex PCR, and TCRdb's table has in-frame clones only and misses some. The sample holds some 450,000 clones; about 90% are singletons and the top ten take roughly 3.9%. Treatment noted: roughly 19 received Ad26.COV2.S at low or high dose, single or two shots; several received placebo; per-sample allocation not given. Following the first vaccine or placebo injection, samples were taken on day 63. The material sequenced was peripheral blood, taken in a trial of Ad26.COV2.S vaccine versus placebo. The receptors originated from a person between 18 and 59 years old who received the Ad26.COV2.S COVID-19 vaccine or a placebo.

The V and J genes are TRBV7-2 and TRBJ2-7; 8 bases map to TRBD2. Germline V CDR1 and CDR2: SGHTA, FQGNSA. The CDR3 consists of 14 residues. Trimming took 4 bases from V and 2 from J; bases not matched to a gene: 4. CDR3 nucleotide sequence: TGTGCCAGCAGCTCCGTAGCGGGAACCTACGAGCAGTACTTC. Protein: CASSSVAGTYEQYF.

CDR3 sequence: CASSPSGVSGRPWEQYF. In DNA, the CDR3 is TGTGCCAGCAGCCCTTCTGGGGTGAGCGGGAGGCCGTGGGAGCAGTACTTC. This chain uses TRBV13 with TRBJ2-7, with 9 bases matching TRBD2. With 5 bases clipped from V and 7 bases from J, the junction kept 18 bases outside the gene matches. This CDR3 has 17 amino acids. CDR1 PRHDT and CDR2 FYEKMQ come from the germline V gene (reference sequence).

This chain joins TRBV10-3 and TRBJ2-7; possibly TRBD2 for D (6 bases). CDR3 size: 13 residues. The germline V gene encodes CDR1 ENHRY and CDR2 SYGVKD. Trimming shortened V by 6 bases and J by 2 bases, and 11 bases separated the two germline ends. The CDR3 region is CAISGDSTYEQYF. The CDR3 bases are TGTGCCATCAGCGGGGACTCCACCTACGAGCAGTACTTC.

The chain has TRBV5-6 and TRBJ1-6; 9 bases are shared with TRBD1. The CDR3 consists of 16 residues. V lost 3 bases to trimming and J lost 7 bases; unmatched junction nucleotides: 8. The germline V gene encodes CDR1 SGHDT and CDR2 YYEEEE. DNA for the CDR3: TGTGCCAGCAGCTCACCGGGACAGGGAGAAAATTCACCCCTCCACTTT. Translated: CASSSPGQGENSPLHF.

The chain recombines TRBV28 with TRBJ1-2; D is unclear. This CDR3 contains 13 residues. Germline CDR1 reads MDHEN; CDR2 reads SYDVKM. V was clipped by 2 bases and J by 6 bases, with 10 bases between them. Here the CDR3 DNA reads TGTGCCAGCAGTTTAGGCAGGAGTCATGGCTACACCTTC. Translation: CASSLGRSHGYTF.

The chain carries TRBV30 and TRBJ1-2, with a weak D call TRBD1 (6 bases). Germline V gene sequence: CDR1 GTSNPN, CDR2 SVGIG (reference sequence). This CDR3 region has 12 residues. V gave up 1 base and J gave up 7 bases, with 10 bases separating them. The CDR3 loop reads CAWSDGQRGYTF. The CDR3 nucleotides are TGTGCCTGGAGTGACGGACAGCGTGGCTACACCTTC.

This sequence joins TRBV7-3 and TRBJ2-5; D is possibly TRBD1 or TRBD2 (6 bases each). CDR1 is SGHTA and CDR2 is FQGTGA in the germline V gene. The ends were cut back, 8 bases at V and 1 base at J, with 17 bases in the middle. This CDR3 spans 15 amino acids. This CDR3 reads CASQGRGHVQETQYF. The CDR3 DNA follows: TGTGCCAGCCAGGGGCGGGGACACGTCCAAGAGACCCAGTACTTC.

CDR3 sequence: CASSFFSGDEQFF. DNA for the CDR3: TGTGCCAGCAGCTTTTTTAGCGGGGATGAGCAGTTCTTC. This sequence joins TRBV5-4 and TRBJ2-1, with 8 bases aligning to TRBD2. The V gene's germline CDR1 is SGHNT and CDR2 YYREEE (reference sequence). CDR3 length equals 13 residues. V shed 2 bases and J 8 bases; nucleotides not matched to a gene: 3.

The V call is TRBV6-2 or TRBV6-3, the J call TRBJ2-7, with 7 bases identical to TRBD2. Losses at the gene ends were 0 bases for V and 0 bases for J; bases not matched to a gene: 8. The germline V gene encodes CDR1 MNHEY and CDR2 SVGEGT. CDR3 length: 17 amino acids. As DNA, the CDR3 is TGTGCCAGCAGTTACTCGTCCAGCGGGGACTACTCCTACGAGCAGTACTTC. Amino acids: CASSYSSSGDYSYEQYF.

CDR3 region: CSVLGDPYEQYF. CDR3 coding DNA: TGCAGCGTTTTAGGGGACCCCTACGAGCAGTACTTC. The rearrangement links TRBV29-1 to TRBJ2-7; D is possibly TRBD1 or TRBD2 (5 bases each). The V end was cut by 5 bases, the J end by 2 bases, with 10 bases between. Germline lookup yields CDR1 SQVTM and CDR2 ANQGSEA. The CDR3 is 12 residues long.

The chain has TRBV30 and TRBJ2-3; the match to TRBD2 covers 9 bases. CDR3 length equals 14 residues. After removal of 3 bases from V and 6 bases from J, the junction contained 7 bases not matched to a gene. Germline assignment: CDR1 GTSNPN and CDR2 SVGIG (reference sequence). CDR3 nucleotide sequence: TGTGCCTGGAGGGGTAGCGGGAGTTGGGATACGCAGTATTTT. This encodes CAWRGSGSWDTQYF.

The V call is TRBV7-3, the J call TRBJ2-1, with 7 bases matching TRBD2. Germline CDR1 and CDR2: SGHTA and FQGTGA. V lost 5 bases to trimming and J lost 2 bases; unmatched junction nucleotides: 3. The CDR3 spans 14 residues. In DNA form, the CDR3 reads TGTGCCAGCAGCCCTGCGGGAGCCTACAATGAGCAGTTCTTC. It encodes CASSPAGAYNEQFF.

The J gene is TRBJ1-1, the V gene TRBV4-1; D gene ambiguous. This CDR3 comprises 14 residues. Trimming took off 0 bases at V and 4 bases at J, with 9 bases between the two ends. The germline V gene encodes CDR1 MGHRA and CDR2 YSYEKL. CDR3 sequence: CASSQESAPTEAFF. The CDR3 nucleotides are TGCGCCAGCAGCCAAGAAAGTGCCCCCACTGAAGCTTTCTTT.

The chain employs TRBV19 and TRBJ2-1, with TRBD2 matching 12 bases. The CDR3 is made up of 17 amino acids. CDR1 and CDR2 from the germline V gene are LNHDA and SQIVND (reference sequence). V was clipped by 3 bases and J by 5 bases; unmatched bases: 8. The CDR3 spells CASSISRLAGADNEQFF. The CDR3 coding sequence is TGTGCCAGTAGTATCTCCCGACTAGCGGGAGCTGACAATGAGCAGTTCTTC.